A selection of T cell receptor beta chains follows, all from one sample in a study of response to subunit inactivated influenza vaccine. MiXCR, applied by TCRdb to the RT-PCR reads, yields one record per CDR3 protein. This sample has 450,000 to 500,000 distinct CDR3 sequences; approximately 11% occur once, and the top ten carry 12%. Sequenced material: PBMCs from blood, taken 45 days after vaccination. The receptors were gathered from a man in his fifties or sixties who received an inactivated influenza vaccine. CDR3s include the opening cysteine and the closing phenylalanine or tryptophan. The order of the fields is clone size, V gene, J gene, CDR3 protein. Only some rows state a clone size, as once, few, many or a class for expanded clones.

>few|TRBV5-6|TRBJ2-3
CASKGQGGADTQYF
>NA|TRBV5-1|TRBJ1-1
CASSLQGFPEAFF
>NA|TRBV12-3/TRBV12-4|TRBJ2-7
CASSSTFYEQYF
>few|TRBV15|TRBJ2-1
CATSLPALGYEQFF
>NA|TRBV20-1|TRBJ2-5
CSPGSASQETQYF
>NA|TRBV2|TRBJ1-5
CASSVPGLRQPQHF
>NA|TRBV20-1|TRBJ2-1
CSARWGDRGYNEQFF
>NA|TRBV6-1|TRBJ2-5
CASGGQGAGPEETQYF
>few|TRBV6-5|TRBJ1-6
CASSYLRQGGSPLHF
>NA|TRBV14|TRBJ2-1
CASRPSEREYYEQFF
>NA|TRBV7-9|TRBJ1-3
CASSLAGGPSGNTIYF
>few|TRBV10-3|TRBJ2-7
CAISDLGTGGWEQYF
>NA|TRBV19|TRBJ2-2
CASSPLAMTGELFF
>few|TRBV12-3/TRBV12-4|TRBJ1-4
CASSSGLNEKLFF
>NA|TRBV7-9|TRBJ2-1
CASTQGGLSSEQFF
>NA|TRBV7-2|TRBJ2-5
CASSATGTDRMTQYF
>NA|TRBV6-1|TRBJ2-5
CASSPGRTGTGETQYF
>few|TRBV7-2|TRBJ2-2
CASSSGGLFTGELFF
>NA|TRBV5-1|TRBJ2-2
CASRSTGRITGELFF
>NA|TRBV6-2/TRBV6-3|TRBJ2-7
CASSLLGSGRYEQYF
>many|TRBV15|TRBJ2-7
CATRSDGSYEQYF
>few|TRBV5-5|TRBJ1-2
CASSVQFGQGAPGYTF
>few|TRBV12-3/TRBV12-4|TRBJ2-5
CASSLTGETETQYF
>many|TRBV7-2|TRBJ2-5
CASSLAGGLGQETQYF
>NA|TRBV7-9|TRBJ2-3
CASSWQRSFSTDTQYF
>few|TRBV7-2|TRBJ2-5
CASSSQRGGWETQYF
>many|TRBV12-3/TRBV12-4|TRBJ2-7
CASSLGGGEQYF
>many|TRBV7-2|TRBJ1-4
CASSLDRGNEKLFF
>few|TRBV9|TRBJ2-3
CASSAEPGLATQYF
>NA|TRBV20-1|TRBJ2-7
CSARDPSGSPYEQYF
>few|TRBV20-1|TRBJ2-3
CSAKGTSGSTDTQYF
>few|TRBV7-6|TRBJ1-5
CASSPKPFGMGNQPQHF
>many|TRBV20-1|TRBJ1-1
CSARVWDPSAFF
>few|TRBV12-3/TRBV12-4|TRBJ1-1
CASWDARAFF
>NA|TRBV7-2|TRBJ2-7
CASSLDGPMGKGQYF
>many|TRBV6-6|TRBJ1-2
CASSYQGGDGYTF
>NA|TRBV7-2|TRBJ2-1
CASSLDPAYNEQFF
>few|TRBV6-5|TRBJ2-5
CASSYSILAEETQYF
>few|TRBV10-3|TRBJ1-1
CAISEHKNTEAFF
>NA|TRBV20-1|TRBJ2-3
CSARDWEASLTDTQYF
>few|TRBV20-1|TRBJ1-1
CSAKQSGWTEAFF
>many|TRBV3-1|TRBJ2-2
CASSQDLWQRNTGELFF
>NA|TRBV20-1|TRBJ2-3
CSARDPRKTDTQYF
>NA|TRBV25-1|TRBJ2-1
CASSQWQGQVNEQFF
>few|TRBV6-2/TRBV6-3|TRBJ2-7
CASKSQRASSYEQYF
>many|TRBV20-1|TRBJ2-1
CSARPLAGGLVAYNEQFF
>few|TRBV5-5|TRBJ2-3
CASSFWDRGLDTQYF
>few|TRBV7-8|TRBJ1-6
CASSLVSSSYNSPLHF
>NA|TRBV7-6|TRBJ2-3
CASSKRTGPVGTDTQYF
>few|TRBV7-9|TRBJ2-5
CASSQSTGRETQYF
>NA|TRBV29-1|TRBJ1-2
CSVEGEDSSNYGYTF
>many|TRBV10-3|TRBJ2-1
CAISDLWSSYNEQFF
>few|TRBV15|TRBJ2-5
CATSRGPDYRETQYF